These 7 T cell receptor beta chains originate from one sample sequenced in a study of early T cells in non-severe SARS-CoV-2 infection. TCRdb fed the 5' RACE reads into MiXCR, producing one record per CDR3 protein. The sample lists tens of thousands of distinct CDR3 sequences, 8% to 13% occurring once. The source material was whole blood, sampled at baseline. The source is an adult who was a healthcare worker with PCR-confirmed SARS-CoV-2 infection or an uninfected control (not recorded which).

This clonotype appeared many times. DNA for the CDR3: TGTGCCAGCAGCTTAACCCAGGTCCCCCTTGGGGCTTTCTTT. Translating gives CASSLTQVPLGAFF. The chain joins TRBV7-2 to TRBJ1-1; no reliable D call. V was trimmed by 2 bases and J by 11 bases, leaving 18 bases between them. This CDR3 contains 14 residues. The germline CDR1 and CDR2 sequences are SGHTA and FQGNSA.

This clonotype was recorded many times. This chain links TRBV3-1 with TRBJ2-7, with D possibly matching TRBD1 (6 bases). Trimming pared 1 base from V and 4 bases from J, leaving 8 bases between. Germline loops: CDR1 LGHDT, CDR2 YNNKEL (reference sequence). This CDR3 is 13 amino acids long. The CDR3 spells CASSQVQGYEQYF. CDR3 DNA: TGTGCCAGCAGCCAAGTACAGGGTTACGAGCAGTACTTC.

The CDR3 nucleotides read TGTGCCAGCAGACAGTTATATAGCACAGATACGCAGTATTTT. Translated, it gives CASRQLYSTDTQYF. The chain couples TRBV6-1 to TRBJ2-3, with D uncertain. V lost 6 bases and J lost 0, with 10 bases in between. The germline V gene has CDR1 MNHNS and CDR2 SASEGT. CDR3 size: 14 residues.

This clonotype was seen ten or more times. This rearrangement joins TRBV7-3 to TRBJ2-2; 8 bases are a match to TRBD2. V was pared by 1 base and J by 3 bases, with 4 bases of the junction left unmatched. The CDR3 extends over 16 amino acids. Germline loops: CDR1 SGHTA, CDR2 FQGTGA. The CDR3 is CASSLRREAHTGELFF. The CDR3 nucleotides are TGTGCCAGCAGCTTAAGGCGGGAGGCCCACACCGGGGAGCTGTTTTTT.

This clonotype appeared many times. The chain recombines TRBV5-4 with TRBJ2-1; no reliable D call. Germline V lookup: CDR1 SGHNT, CDR2 YYREEE (reference sequence). V dropped 1 base and J dropped 0 bases, with 14 bases sitting between them. The CDR3 sequence is 17 residues long. CDR3 protein: CASSLYVRISSYNEQFF. For the CDR3, the DNA is TGTGCCAGCAGCTTGTATGTCCGGATAAGCTCCTACAATGAGCAGTTCTTC.

There are a few counts of this clonotype. The chain's CDR3 is CSARKREGTYEQYF. For the CDR3, the DNA is TGCAGTGCTAGAAAGCGGGAGGGGACGTACGAGCAGTACTTC. The chain couples TRBV20-1 to TRBJ2-7; 10 bases are a match to TRBD2. CDR1 and CDR2 from the germline V gene are DFQATT and SNEGSKA (reference sequence). This CDR3 spans 14 amino acids. J gave up 4 bases and V 2 bases, and 5 bases lay outside the gene matches.

The CDR3 spells CASSPGLRSYEQYF. The CDR3 coding sequence is TGTGCCAGCTCCCCGGGACTGCGGTCCTACGAGCAGTACTTC. This rearrangement joins TRBV18 to TRBJ2-7; TRBD2 might be the D (6 bases). Germline CDR1 reads KGHSH; CDR2 reads LQKENI. The CDR3 totals 14 residues. The V and J ends lost 6 bases and 1 base respectively, with 13 bases between them.